Detailed here is one T cell receptor (beta chain). Its specificity is not known. ViraFEST assay sequencing came after antigen-specific CD4+ T cells were expanded with viral peptide pools. Having been cultured for roughly 9 days, the cells underwent CD4+ T cell isolation. The infection with SARS-CoV-2 (confirmed by PCR) occurred in this person between March and December 2020. Half-medium exchanges with IL-2 medium took place on days 3 and 7. The entry originates in a study of vaccination effects on CD4 cells after COVID-19. Across the study: The cohort was immunized with two doses of either the BNT162b2 or mRNA-1273 vaccine.

Study-level points and caveats: Convalescent patients numbered few in the study; early post-infection timepoints were missing entirely.

The V end was cut by 8 bases, the J end by 5 bases, with 15 bases between. There are 12 residues in the CDR3. Germline V gene lookup returns CDR1 SQVTM and CDR2 ANQGSEA. Using immunoSEQ multiplex PCR, the repertoire was profiled, and TCRdb retains in-frame clones only, with some absent. This sample has around 47,000 clones, with approximately 70% found just once. This TCR derives from a human donor who had a prior SARS-CoV-2 infection. The sequences come from CD4+ T cells from PBMCs cultured with a peptide pool, collected before COVID-19 vaccination. The chain uses TRBV29-1 and TRBJ1-1; no firm D call. The CDR3 DNA reads as TGCAGCTATGAATGGACCGGGACTGAAGCTTTCTTT. Residues: CSYEWTGTEAFF.